This T cell receptor (beta chain) is drawn from a study of T cells after yellow fever vaccination. Overall study results and limits: A small proportion of clonotypes was detected in both the CD4 and CD8 compartments. Subsequent booster samples again held most clones from primary vaccination (approximately 95% CD4, 85% to 90% CD8). A secondary response was less intense yet reached its peak sooner, at day 5 versus 15.

This clonotype was counted at least ten times. Its antigen is unknown. A process of 5'RACE template switching, which added a universal primer site and UMIs, was used to make TCR cDNA. MiXCR, applied by TCRdb to the 5' RACE reads, yields one record per CDR3 protein. Seen here are 140,000 to 150,000 distinct CDR3 sequences, less than 8.5% observed once, and the top ten hold about 0.6%. The ends were cut back, 1 base at V and 7 bases at J, with 14 bases in the middle. Germline CDR1 and CDR2: SGHAT and FQNNGV. This CDR3 is built from 15 residues. The receptor comes from a man under 40 who received the YFV17D yellow fever vaccine. The chain links TRBV11-2 to TRBJ2-1; a weak D match, TRBD1 (6 bases). The sequenced sample was CD4+ T cells sorted from PBMCs, obtained 10 days after the yellow fever booster vaccination. CDR3 loop: CASSLVSGAGNEQFF. The CDR3 DNA follows: TGTGCCAGCAGCTTAGTATCAGGGGCCGGGAATGAGCAGTTCTTC.